The rows below give T cell receptor beta chains drawn from one sample of a study of T cells after yellow fever vaccination. TCRdb re-called the 5' RACE reads with MiXCR, one entry per CDR3 protein. Of about 340,000 distinct CDR3 sequences listed, under 5% are singletons. Material: PBMCs, obtained 5 days after the yellow fever booster vaccination. These receptors all come from a man aged 18 to 29 who received the YFV17D yellow fever vaccine. The CDR3 runs from the conserved cysteine through the conserved F or W.

v_call	j_call	cdr3_aa
TRBV9	TRBJ1-6	CACQWGPNNSPLHF
TRBV27	TRBJ2-2	CATGLWQLNTGELFF
TRBV10-3	TRBJ1-5	CAISDWQGGQPQHF
TRBV7-6	TRBJ1-6	CASSLVVGRNSPLHF
TRBV24-1	TRBJ1-1	CATSDQGAAEAFF
TRBV27	TRBJ1-1	CASSLKGQGYTEAFF
TRBV6-1	TRBJ1-3	CASALFRGNTIYF
TRBV7-3	TRBJ1-4	CASSLLTGEDEKLFF
TRBV5-6	TRBJ1-5	CASSRRQEGGPQHF
TRBV9	TRBJ2-2	CASSAPVGVTGELFF
TRBV2	TRBJ1-2	CASSVEGDYGYTF
TRBV20-1	TRBJ2-1	CSAREYNEQFF
TRBV19	TRBJ2-1	CASSIPLAAYNEQFF
TRBV6-6	TRBJ2-5	CASSPYRGRQETQYF
TRBV29-1	TRBJ2-1	CSAPPAGSANEQFF
TRBV11-2	TRBJ2-1	CASSRQAGTLSYNEQFF
TRBV5-1	TRBJ2-2	CASSLFQGARTGELFF
TRBV19	TRBJ1-5	CASSIGTGGPSQPQHF
TRBV29-1	TRBJ2-2	CSVEDSPNTGELFF
TRBV24-1	TRBJ2-2	CATRTGTYRNTNTGELFF
TRBV5-4	TRBJ2-3	CASSLDERAGGPYTDTQYF
TRBV7-7	TRBJ2-5	CASSSGFRETQYF
TRBV5-4	TRBJ2-7	CASSLNVGGNLKYEQYF
TRBV20-1	TRBJ1-4	CSALSGATNEKLFF
TRBV12-5	TRBJ1-4	CASGLVAREVTNEKLFF
TRBV28	TRBJ2-3	CASSLSGILATDTQYF
TRBV6-5	TRBJ1-4	CASSYSLGTGLEKLFF
TRBV4-2	TRBJ1-2	CASSPAPTDYGYTF
TRBV10-1	TRBJ2-1	CASSEGNEQFF
TRBV5-1	TRBJ1-1	CASSLGGRNTEAFF
TRBV18	TRBJ2-4	CASSRQGLLAKNIQYF
TRBV5-1	TRBJ1-1	CASSFRSVTTEAFF
TRBV5-8	TRBJ2-7	CASRTGTYEQYF
TRBV7-2	TRBJ2-4	CASSPGRGSDIQYF
TRBV5-1	TRBJ2-2	CASSLALRLAGAGELFF
TRBV6-1	TRBJ1-5	CASSPTGASNQPQHF
TRBV6-2/TRBV6-3	TRBJ2-7	CASSYGQYEQYF
TRBV5-1	TRBJ2-3	CASSLAAPEDTQYF
TRBV4-2	TRBJ1-2	CASSQDMAGYTF
TRBV6-5	TRBJ2-7	CASSSGDRRVEQYF
TRBV6-5	TRBJ2-1	CASSYGGFYNEQFF
TRBV7-2	TRBJ1-6	CASSLGTVLDSPLHF